These T cell receptor beta chains were read from a single sample in a study of blood T cell repertoires in COVID-19. Assay: immunoSEQ multiplex PCR; the TCRdb copy retains only in-frame clones and omits some. This sample carries approximately 79,000 clones, roughly 80% of them seen once, and the ten largest clones take about 13%. Sample: peripheral blood. These receptors were collected from a middle-aged man with COVID-19, enrolled during active disease. Each CDR3 is given with its conserved first and last residue. The order of the fields is V gene, J gene, D gene, CDR3 protein, CDR3 DNA. The D gene is left open where the match is weak.

V: TRBV4-1
J: TRBJ2-7
D: .
CDR3: CASSPLALYEQYF
DNA: TGCGCCAGCAGCCCCTTGGCTCTCTACGAGCAGTACTTC

V: TRBV6-1
J: TRBJ2-3
D: TRBD2
CDR3: CASSETPLAASTDTQYF
DNA: TGTGCCAGCAGTGAAACCCCACTAGCGGCAAGCACAGATACGCAGTATTTT

V: TRBV11-2
J: TRBJ2-1
D: TRBD1
CDR3: CASSLELTGGEQFF
DNA: TGTGCCAGCAGCTTAGAACTAACAGGGGGCGAGCAGTTCTTC

V: TRBV11-2
J: TRBJ2-5
D: .
CDR3: CASSSITGKRTQYF
DNA: TGTGCCAGCAGCTCTATCACAGGGAAGAGAACCCAGTACTTC

V: TRBV7-2
J: TRBJ2-5
D: .
CDR3: CASSLSGIQETQYF
DNA: TGTGCCAGCAGCTTATCGGGTATCCAAGAGACCCAGTACTTC

V: TRBV9
J: TRBJ2-1
D: TRBD2
CDR3: CASSDPLAGGQYNEQFF
DNA: TGTGCCAGCAGCGATCCCCTTGCGGGAGGGCAGTACAATGAGCAGTTCTTC

V: TRBV5-4
J: TRBJ2-3
D: TRBD1
CDR3: CASSASSRTGPGDTQYF
DNA: TGTGCCAGCAGTGCTTCCTCTCGGACAGGGCCCGGAGATACGCAGTATTTT

V: TRBV18
J: TRBJ2-7
D: .
CDR3: CASSPGTMGSNEQYF
DNA: TGTGCCAGCTCGCCCGGGACAATGGGGAGCAACGAGCAGTACTTC

V: TRBV19
J: TRBJ1-3
D: TRBD1
CDR3: CASSIRATGDGNTIYF
DNA: TGTGCCAGTAGTATAAGGGCCACAGGGGATGGAAACACCATATATTTT

V: TRBV6-5
J: TRBJ1-1
D: .
CDR3: CASSNQRIAFF
DNA: TGTGCCAGCAGTAACCAGCGAATAGCTTTCTTT

V: TRBV5-6
J: TRBJ1-6
D: .
CDR3: CASSYDLQSPLHF
DNA: TGTGCCAGCAGCTATGACTTGCAATCACCCCTCCACTTT

V: TRBV5-5
J: TRBJ1-2
D: TRBD1
CDR3: CATQKIGTGRGYTF
DNA: TGTGCCACCCAGAAAATCGGGACAGGGCGAGGCTACACCTTC

V: TRBV9
J: TRBJ2-1
D: TRBD1
CDR3: CASSVGDRVFNEQFF
DNA: TGTGCCAGCAGCGTAGGGGACAGGGTATTCAATGAGCAGTTCTTC

V: TRBV6-1
J: TRBJ1-6
D: .
CDR3: CASSETGHASPLHF
DNA: TGTGCCAGCAGTGAAACAGGGCATGCTTCACCCCTCCACTTT

V: TRBV4-1
J: TRBJ1-6
D: .
CDR3: CASSQETPEQMNSPLHF
DNA: TGCGCCAGCAGCCAAGAGACACCCGAGCAGATGAATTCACCCCTCCACTTT

V: TRBV7-2
J: TRBJ2-1
D: .
CDR3: CASSLPAYNEQFF
DNA: TGTGCCAGCAGCTTACCTGCCTACAATGAGCAGTTCTTC

V: TRBV30
J: TRBJ1-6
D: .
CDR3: CAWSRGVYNSPLHF
DNA: TGTGCCTGGAGCAGGGGTGTCTATAATTCACCCCTCCACTTT

V: TRBV7-2
J: TRBJ2-5
D: .
CDR3: CASSSKAGQETQYF
DNA: TGTGCCAGCAGCTCGAAAGCGGGCCAAGAGACCCAGTACTTC